This T cell receptor (beta chain) was recorded in a study of identical twins. Study-level results: With beta out-of-frame sequences, excess sharing by twins was weaker.

Template switching added a universal primer site, and cDNA bore unique molecular identifiers. TCRdb used MiXCR to reprocess the 5' RACE reads, holding one entry per CDR3 protein. The sample has more than 250,000 distinct CDR3 sequences; approximately 8% are singletons. This CDR3 spans 16 amino acids. With 2 bases removed from V and 8 bases from J, the gap between germline ends came to 19 bases. Germline V gene sequence: CDR1 KGHSH, CDR2 LQKENI. There are a few counts of this clonotype. Its antigen remains unknown. The data also belong to a second study, concerning yellow fever vaccine responses in identical twins.

V gene TRBV18 combines with J gene TRBJ2-1; D not resolved. Sequencing was performed on memory (CD45RO+) T cells sorted from blood. The receptor comes from a woman aged 18-29 years in good health. Here the CDR3 DNA reads TGTGCCAGCTCACCAACGGCGGAAGTAGTTGAGGATGAGCAGTTCTTC. This encodes CASSPTAEVVEDEQFF.